This section outlines one TCR beta chain sequence together with its context. This sample stems from a study of blood T cell repertoires in COVID-19. Study-wide context: COVID-19 samples, acute and convalescent, were from the United States, Italy and Spain. T cells, B-cell-depleted T cells, or PBMCs supplied cDNA or gDNA.

This CDR3 is built from 14 residues. Germline V gene lookup returns CDR1 SQVTM and CDR2 ANQGSEA. V lost 5 bases, J lost 7 bases, and 15 bases lay in between. In the source study's methods: Estimates of nucleated cell counts were drawn from the amplification of reference gene primers. Assay used: immunoSEQ multiplex PCR; TCRdb lists only in-frame clones, some missing. That table is the source of V, J and clone size, and D and trimming were worked out from the DNA. The top ten clones hold around 10% of a sample with 44,000 or so clones, roughly nine tenths of them seen once. This chain connects TRBV29-1 to TRBJ1-6, with D maybe TRBD1 (5 bases). Sequencing was performed on peripheral blood. This TCR derives from a human donor in a cohort sampled during active COVID-19. CDR3 sequence reads: CSVRSTDTNSPLHF. CDR3 nucleotides: TGCAGCGTTCGATCCACGGACACAAATTCACCCCTCCACTTT.